Below, 9 T cell receptor beta chains from the same sample are listed, as sequenced in a study of early T cells in non-severe SARS-CoV-2 infection. MiXCR was run by TCRdb on the 5' RACE reads, yielding one entry per CDR3 protein. The table records 65,000 to 95,000 distinct CDR3 sequences, around a tenth of them present only once. Specimen: whole blood. These receptors all stem from an adult who was a healthcare worker with PCR-confirmed SARS-CoV-2 infection or an uninfected control (not recorded which).

This clonotype has a count of ten or more. The chain employs TRBV27 and TRBJ1-1; D uncertain. V shed 6 bases and J shed 1 base, with 9 bases lying between them. Germline CDR1 is MNHEY and CDR2 is SMNVEV (reference sequence). This CDR3 region has 13 residues. The CDR3 DNA reads TGTGCCAGCAGCCAGATCAAGAACACTGAAGCTTTCTTT. Amino acid sequence: CASSQIKNTEAFF.

The genes are TRBV5-1 and TRBJ2-7, with a tentative D call TRBD1 (6 bases). The CDR3 covers 15 residues. The germline V gene encodes CDR1 SGHRS and CDR2 YFSETQ. Trimming pared 1 base from V and 1 base from J, leaving 12 bases between. CDR3 bases: TGCGCCAGCAGCTTGTTCCCGGGACAATCCTACGAGCAGTACTTC. Its translation is CASSLFPGQSYEQYF.

This clonotype has only a few counts. The chain links TRBV7-9 to TRBJ2-7; 9 positions match TRBD1. With V trimmed by 3 bases and J by 0 bases, 6 bases remained unmatched. Per the germline V gene, CDR1 is SEHNR and CDR2 is FQNEAQ (reference sequence). The CDR3 is 16 residues long. CDR3 sequence: CASSLPGQGPSYEQYF. As DNA, the CDR3 is TGTGCCAGCAGCTTGCCGGGACAGGGACCCTCCTACGAGCAGTACTTC.

This clonotype was seen at least ten times. The chain joins TRBV5-1 to TRBJ2-1, with 7 bases that match TRBD1. The CDR3 is 14 residues long. Per germline, CDR1 SGHRS and CDR2 YFSETQ. V was clipped by 5 bases and J by 1 base; unmatched bases: 3. CDR3 sequence: CASRSGGSYNEQFF. In DNA form, the CDR3 reads TGCGCCAGCAGATCAGGGGGTTCCTACAATGAGCAGTTCTTC.

The rearrangement joins TRBV20-1 to TRBJ1-5, with D maybe TRBD1 (5 bases). Germline assignment: CDR1 DFQATT and CDR2 SNEGSKA (reference sequence). The CDR3 consists of 14 residues. V lost 1 base and J lost 4, with 11 bases in between. The CDR3: CSARVDMGNQPQHF. DNA for the CDR3: TGCAGTGCTAGAGTGGACATGGGAAATCAGCCCCAGCATTTT.

V gene TRBV7-9 combines with J gene TRBJ1-1, with D uncertain. Germline V lookup: CDR1 SEHNR, CDR2 FQNEAQ (reference sequence). Trimming shortened V by 1 base and J by 1 base, and 10 bases separated the two germline ends. This CDR3 has 15 residues. The CDR3 loop reads CASSLVDGGNTEAFF. CDR3 bases: TGTGCCAGCAGCTTAGTGGACGGAGGGAACACTGAAGCTTTCTTT.

The table lists this clonotype with a few counts. This rearrangement joins TRBV20-1 to TRBJ1-4, with D unresolved. Germline lookup yields CDR1 DFQATT and CDR2 SNEGSKA (reference sequence). This CDR3 is 15 amino acids long. V lost 3 bases to trimming and J lost 0 bases, with 11 bases between them. The CDR3 DNA reads TGCAGTGCTAGGAAGAGCACTGCAACTAATGAAAAACTGTTTTTT. It yields the protein CSARKSTATNEKLFF.

The sample holds many counts of this clonotype. The chain uses TRBV10-3 and TRBJ2-1; no firm D call. This CDR3 spans 12 amino acids. V was pared by 6 bases and J by 6 bases, with 9 bases between. Germline values: CDR1 ENHRY, CDR2 SYGVKD. The CDR3 here is CAISPASNEQFF. The CDR3 DNA follows: TGTGCCATCAGCCCCGCGAGCAATGAGCAGTTCTTC.

This clonotype was seen many times. The chain employs TRBV28 and TRBJ2-1, with D tentatively TRBD1 or TRBD2 (5 bases each). Trimming cost V 10 bases and J 3 bases, with 16 bases left between them. Germline CDR1 is MDHEN and CDR2 is SYDVKM. CDR3 length: 14 amino acids. The CDR3 DNA is TGTGCCACCCTCCGGGACCGATACTACAATGAGCAGTTCTTC. Protein: CATLRDRYYNEQFF.